These 13 T cell receptor beta chains originate from one sample sequenced in a study of blood T cell repertoires in COVID-19. Profiling relied on immunoSEQ multiplex PCR, and the TCRdb table lists in-frame clones only, not all of them. Seen here are 200,000 or so clones, 70% to 90% observed once, and the top ten hold approximately 11%. The source material was PBMCs or T cells enriched from blood (not recorded which). Receptors originate from a man aged 25-45 years who had recovered from COVID-19.

The chain joins TRBV9 to TRBJ2-1; weak D call: TRBD1 (6 bases). This CDR3 has 14 amino acids. Deletions cut 5 bases from V and 6 bases from J, with 15 bases between. Germline values: CDR1 SGDLS, CDR2 YYNGEE. CDR3 protein: CASSLQGRRNEQFF. Written as DNA, the CDR3 is TGTGCCAGCAGTCTCCAGGGGCGACGCAATGAGCAGTTCTTC.

This clone has only one observation. The CDR3 DNA reads as TGTGCCAGCAGTGACCCGGGACAGGGACCTGGCTACACCTTC. Encoded protein: CASSDPGQGPGYTF. V usage is TRBV2 and J usage is TRBJ1-2, with 9 bases lining up with TRBD1. Germline CDR1 reads SNHLY; CDR2 reads FYNNEI. V was clipped by 3 bases and J by 7 bases; unmatched bases: 6. There are 14 residues in the CDR3.

The genes are TRBV4-1 and TRBJ1-1; TRBD1 matches at 8 bases. This CDR3 spans 15 amino acids. CDR1 and CDR2 (germline): MGHRA, YSYEKL. V shed 1 base and J 5 bases; nucleotides not matched to a gene: 6. The CDR3 here is CASSQADRDRTEAFF. The CDR3 nucleotides are TGCGCCAGCAGCCAAGCGGACAGGGACCGGACTGAAGCTTTCTTT.

The rearrangement uses TRBV28 and TRBJ2-4, with TRBD2 identical over 8 bases. The CDR3 is 13 amino acids. The germline V gene encodes CDR1 MDHEN and CDR2 SYDVKM. Trimming removed 5 bases from V and 12 bases from J; junction bases left unmatched: 9. The DNA of the CDR3 is TGTGCCAGCAGTCCGAGTCCTGGGACTAGTCAGTACTTC. Residues: CASSPSPGTSQYF. The full variable domain, rest sourced from reference TRBV28 and TRBJ2-4, is DVKVTQSSRYLVKRTGEKVFLECVQDMDHENMFWYRQDPGLGLRLIYFSYDVKMKEKGDIPEGYSVSREKKERFSLILESASTNQTSMYLCASSPSPGTSQYFGAGTRLSVL.

The gene calls are TRBV28 and TRBJ1-5; the match to TRBD1 covers 7 bases. CDR1 MDHEN and CDR2 SYDVKM come from the germline V gene. V dropped 6 bases and J dropped 4; count of bases not matched to a gene: 18. CDR3 size: 18 residues. The CDR3 region has the DNA TGTGCCAGCAGACCGGGACAGACAACTCTCCACTTTAATCAGCCCCAGCATTTT. This gives the protein CASRPGQTTLHFNQPQHF.

This clone was detected a few times. The rearrangement links TRBV15 to TRBJ2-5, with TRBD2 identical over 8 bases. This CDR3 comprises 17 residues. Germline trimming cut 0 bases from V and 3 bases from J; bases unmatched to any gene: 9. Germline CDR1 is LNHNV and CDR2 is YYDKDF (reference sequence). The CDR3 DNA sequence: TGTGCCACCAGCAGAGATAAAGCGGGGGCCGGGAAAGAGACCCAGTACTTC. Its protein is CATSRDKAGAGKETQYF.

The chain uses TRBV7-9 and TRBJ1-1; weak D call: TRBD1 (6 bases). Germline values: CDR1 SEHNR, CDR2 FQNEAQ (reference sequence). The CDR3 totals 14 residues. V was pared by 5 bases and J by 3 bases, with 13 bases between. The CDR3 coding sequence is TGTGCCAGCAGCCTACAGGGTATCGACACTGAAGCTTTCTTT. This codes for CASSLQGIDTEAFF.

Notes on this clone: One end of the junction does not line up with germline, which may come from a read error. The CDR3 protein is CASSSGTELEF. The CDR3 bases are TGTGCCAGCAGCTCCGGGACAGAGTTGGAGTTC. The rearrangement uses TRBV7-9 and TRBJ2-7; 7 bases fit TRBD1. CDR3 length equals 11 residues. Germline values: CDR1 SEHNR, CDR2 FQNEAQ (reference sequence).

V gene TRBV7-8 combines with J gene TRBJ2-2; D possibly corresponds to TRBD2 (7 bases). Per the germline V gene, CDR1 is SGHVS and CDR2 is FQNEAQ. This CDR3 has 15 residues. Deletions cut 0 bases from V and 6 bases from J, with 11 bases between. The CDR3 spells CASSLAGGPAGELFF. The CDR3 DNA is TGTGCCAGCAGCTTAGCGGGGGGGCCGGCCGGGGAGCTGTTTTTT.

J is TRBJ1-5 and V is TRBV9, with 9 bases that match TRBD1. This CDR3 is built from 14 residues. Losses at the gene ends were 4 bases for V and 4 bases for J; bases not matched to a gene: 3. Germline V lookup: CDR1 SGDLS, CDR2 YYNGEE. Here the CDR3 reads CASSQGQGNQPQHF. The DNA of the CDR3 is TGTGCCAGCAGCCAGGGACAGGGTAATCAGCCCCAGCATTTT. Full variable domain (missing parts from reference TRBV9 and TRBJ1-5): DSGVTQTPKHLITATGQRVTLRCSPRSGDLSVYWYQQSLDQGLQFLIQYYNGEERAKGNILERFSAQQFPDLHSELNLSSLELGDSALYFCASSQGQGNQPQHFGDGTRLSIL.

The V gene is TRBV3-1 (or the pseudogene TRBV3-2), the J gene TRBJ2-1; TRBD2 is a possible D gene (6 bases). The CDR3 consists of 14 residues. CDR1 is LGHDT, CDR2 YNNKEL, per germline (reference sequence). V lost 4 bases to trimming and J lost 10 bases, with 17 bases between them. CDR3 nucleotide sequence: TGTGCCAGCAGCCCTCCTGGGAGGCCTAGAGAGCAGTTCTTC. This sequence encodes CASSPPGRPREQFF.

The gene calls are TRBV28 and TRBJ1-2; tentatively, D is TRBD1 (5 bases). Germline CDR1 is MDHEN and CDR2 is SYDVKM. Trimming left V 3 bases short and J 6 bases short, with 11 bases between. The CDR3 is 13 residues long. In nucleotides, the CDR3 is TGTGCCAGCAGTTTTACCAGGGCCCATGGCTACACCTTC. It codes for CASSFTRAHGYTF.

The chain links TRBV2 to TRBJ1-5; TRBD1 matches 8 bases. In germline, CDR1 is SNHLY, CDR2 FYNNEI. The CDR3 totals 15 residues. The V and J ends lost 5 bases and 5 bases, in that order; junction bases with no gene match: 8. CDR3 in amino acids: CASSIQGVRDQPQHF. The CDR3 nucleotides are TGTGCCAGCAGTATACAGGGGGTTAGAGATCAGCCCCAGCATTTT.